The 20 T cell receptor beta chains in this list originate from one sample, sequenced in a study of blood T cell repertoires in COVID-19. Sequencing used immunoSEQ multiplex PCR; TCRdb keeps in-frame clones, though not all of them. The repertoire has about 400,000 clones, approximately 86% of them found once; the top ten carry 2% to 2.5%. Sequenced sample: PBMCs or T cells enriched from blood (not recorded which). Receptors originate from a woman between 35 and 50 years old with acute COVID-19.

The CDR3 protein is CASSFQVSPLHF. Here the CDR3 DNA reads TGTGCCAGCAGTTTTCAGGTCTCACCCCTCCACTTT. The chain recombines TRBV28 with TRBJ1-6; no clear D. Germline V gene data show CDR1 as MDHEN and CDR2 as SYDVKM. CDR3 length equals 12 residues. With 3 bases removed from V and 10 bases from J, the gap between germline ends came to 7 bases.

In DNA, the CDR3 is TGTGCCAGCAGTCCTCTGACAGGGGCCGGTCAGCCCCAGCATTTT. Its protein product is CASSPLTGAGQPQHF. This chain connects TRBV6-5 to TRBJ1-5; TRBD1 matches 8 bases. The CDR3 has 15 residues. The junction had 9 bases not matched to a gene; V was cut back by 5 bases and J by 6 bases. Germline CDR1 is MNHEY and CDR2 is SVGAGI.

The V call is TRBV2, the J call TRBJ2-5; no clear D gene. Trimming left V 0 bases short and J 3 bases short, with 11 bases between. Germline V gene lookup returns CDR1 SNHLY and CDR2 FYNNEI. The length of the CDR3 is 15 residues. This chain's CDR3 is CASSEAARVKETQYF. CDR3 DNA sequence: TGTGCCAGCAGTGAAGCGGCACGGGTTAAAGAGACCCAGTACTTC.

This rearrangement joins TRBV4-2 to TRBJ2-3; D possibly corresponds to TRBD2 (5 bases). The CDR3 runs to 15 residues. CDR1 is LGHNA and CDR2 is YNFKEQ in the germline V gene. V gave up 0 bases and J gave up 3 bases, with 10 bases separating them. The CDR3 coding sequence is TGTGCCAGCAGCCAAGATGCACTAGGTACAGATACGCAGTATTTT. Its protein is CASSQDALGTDTQYF.

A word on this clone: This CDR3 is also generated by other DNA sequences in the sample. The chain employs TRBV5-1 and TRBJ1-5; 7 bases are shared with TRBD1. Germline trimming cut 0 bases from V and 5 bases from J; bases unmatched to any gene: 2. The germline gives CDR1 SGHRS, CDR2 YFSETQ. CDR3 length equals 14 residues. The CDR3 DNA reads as TGCGCCAGCAGCTTGGAAGGGGGCGATCAGCCCCAGCATTTT. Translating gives CASSLEGGDQPQHF.

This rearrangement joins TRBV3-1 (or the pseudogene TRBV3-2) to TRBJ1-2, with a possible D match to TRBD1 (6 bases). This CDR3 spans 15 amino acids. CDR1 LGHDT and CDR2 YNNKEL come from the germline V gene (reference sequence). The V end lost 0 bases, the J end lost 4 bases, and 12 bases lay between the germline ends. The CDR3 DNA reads TGTGCCAGCAGCCAAGACCAGGGGCGAGGCTATGGCTACACCTTC. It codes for CASSQDQGRGYGYTF.

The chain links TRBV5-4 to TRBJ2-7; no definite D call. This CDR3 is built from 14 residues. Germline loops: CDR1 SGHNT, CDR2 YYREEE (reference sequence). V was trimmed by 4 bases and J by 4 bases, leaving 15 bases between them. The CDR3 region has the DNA TGTGCCAGCAGCACCCCTTCAGGCCGGTACGAGCAGTACTTC. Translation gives CASSTPSGRYEQYF.

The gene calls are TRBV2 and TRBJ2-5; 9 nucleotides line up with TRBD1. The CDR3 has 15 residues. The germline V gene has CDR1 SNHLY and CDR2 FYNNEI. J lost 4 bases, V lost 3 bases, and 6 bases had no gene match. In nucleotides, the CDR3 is TGTGCCAGCAGTGATAACAGGGGGCGTACAGAGACCCAGTACTTC. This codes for CASSDNRGRTETQYF.

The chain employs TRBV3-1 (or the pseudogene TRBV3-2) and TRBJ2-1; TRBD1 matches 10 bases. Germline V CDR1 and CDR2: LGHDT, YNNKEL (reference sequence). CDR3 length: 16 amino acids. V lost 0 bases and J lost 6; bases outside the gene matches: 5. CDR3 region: CASSQERQGAPNEQFF. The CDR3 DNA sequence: TGTGCCAGCAGCCAAGAAAGACAGGGGGCGCCCAATGAGCAGTTCTTC.

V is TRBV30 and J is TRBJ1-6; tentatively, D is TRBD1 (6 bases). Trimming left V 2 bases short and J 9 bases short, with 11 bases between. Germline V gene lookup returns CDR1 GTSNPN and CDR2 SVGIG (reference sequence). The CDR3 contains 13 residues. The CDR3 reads CAWSLIRGSPLHF. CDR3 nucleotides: TGTGCCTGGAGTTTAATCAGGGGTTCACCCCTCCACTTT.

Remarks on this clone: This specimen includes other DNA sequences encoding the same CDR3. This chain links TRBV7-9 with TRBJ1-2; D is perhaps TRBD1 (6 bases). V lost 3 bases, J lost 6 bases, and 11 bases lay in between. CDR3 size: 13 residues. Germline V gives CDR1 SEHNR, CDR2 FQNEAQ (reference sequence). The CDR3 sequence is CASSLVGADGYTF. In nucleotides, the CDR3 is TGTGCCAGCAGCTTGGTGGGGGCGGATGGCTACACCTTC.

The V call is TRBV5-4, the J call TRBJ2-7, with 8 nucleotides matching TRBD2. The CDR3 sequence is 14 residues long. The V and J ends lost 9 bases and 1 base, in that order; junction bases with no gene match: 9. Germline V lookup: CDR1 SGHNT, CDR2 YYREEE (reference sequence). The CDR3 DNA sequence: TGTGCCACCTCGGGGGCGGGGGGTTCCTACGAGCAGTACTTC. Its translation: CATSGAGGSYEQYF.

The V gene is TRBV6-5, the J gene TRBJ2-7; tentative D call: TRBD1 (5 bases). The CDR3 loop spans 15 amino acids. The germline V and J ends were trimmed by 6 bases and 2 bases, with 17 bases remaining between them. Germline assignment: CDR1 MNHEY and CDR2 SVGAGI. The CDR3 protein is CASRAQGWGTYEQYF. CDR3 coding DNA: TGTGCCAGCAGAGCCCAGGGATGGGGAACCTACGAGCAGTACTTC.

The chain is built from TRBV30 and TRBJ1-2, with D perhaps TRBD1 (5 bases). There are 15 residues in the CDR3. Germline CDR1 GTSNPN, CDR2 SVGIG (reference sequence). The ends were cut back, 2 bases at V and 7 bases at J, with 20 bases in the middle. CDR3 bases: TGTGCCTGGAGTCGGCATCAGCCCGGGGGTCGTGGCTACACCTTC. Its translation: CAWSRHQPGGRGYTF.

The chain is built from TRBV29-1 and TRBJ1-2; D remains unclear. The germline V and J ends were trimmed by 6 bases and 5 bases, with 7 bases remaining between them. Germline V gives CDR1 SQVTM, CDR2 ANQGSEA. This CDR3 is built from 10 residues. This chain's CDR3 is CSVLAYGYTF. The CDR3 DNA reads TGCAGCGTCCTAGCTTATGGCTACACCTTC.

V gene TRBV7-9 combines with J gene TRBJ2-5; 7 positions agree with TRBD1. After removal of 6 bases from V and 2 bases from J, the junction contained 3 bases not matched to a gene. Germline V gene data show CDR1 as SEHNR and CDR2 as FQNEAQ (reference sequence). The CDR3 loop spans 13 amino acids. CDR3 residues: CASRHRGQETQYF. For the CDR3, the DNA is TGTGCCAGCAGACACAGGGGACAAGAGACCCAGTACTTC. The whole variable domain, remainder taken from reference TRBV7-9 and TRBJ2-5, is DTGVSQNPRHKITKRGQNVTFRCDPISEHNRLYWYRQTLGQGPEFLTYFQNEAQLEKSRLLSDRFSAERPKGSFSTLEIQRTEQGDSAMYLCASRHRGQETQYFGPGTRLLVL.

CDR3 sequence reads: CASSDRFRRNTGELFF. The CDR3 nucleotides are TGTGCCAGCAGCGACCGCTTTCGGAGGAACACCGGGGAGCTGTTTTTT. The chain is built from TRBV11-3 and TRBJ2-2; unclear D gene. V lost 5 bases, J lost 1 base, and 14 bases lay in between. Germline V gene sequence: CDR1 SGHNT, CDR2 YENEEA. CDR3 size: 16 residues.

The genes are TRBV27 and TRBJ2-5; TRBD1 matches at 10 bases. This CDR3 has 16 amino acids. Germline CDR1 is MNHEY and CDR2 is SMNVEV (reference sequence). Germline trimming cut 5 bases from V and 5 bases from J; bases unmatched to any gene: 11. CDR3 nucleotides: TGTGCCAGCAGTCCCACGGGACAGGGGATTAAGGAGACCCAGTACTTC. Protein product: CASSPTGQGIKETQYF.

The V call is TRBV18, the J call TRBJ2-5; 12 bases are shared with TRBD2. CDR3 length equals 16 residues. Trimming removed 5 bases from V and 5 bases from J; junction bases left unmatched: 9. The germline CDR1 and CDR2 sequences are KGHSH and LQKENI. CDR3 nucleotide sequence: TGTGCCAGCTCATCGACTAGCGGGGGAATCGGGGAGACCCAGTACTTC. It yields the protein CASSSTSGGIGETQYF.

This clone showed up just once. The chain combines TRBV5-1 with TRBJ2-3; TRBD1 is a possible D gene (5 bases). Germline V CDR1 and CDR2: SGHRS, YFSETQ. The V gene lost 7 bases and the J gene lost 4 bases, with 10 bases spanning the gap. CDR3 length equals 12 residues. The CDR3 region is CASGVGPDTQYF. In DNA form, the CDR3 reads TGCGCCAGCGGCGTGGGGCCAGATACGCAGTATTTT.